This TCR beta chain emerged from a study of T cell changes during pregnancy in multiple sclerosis. This CDR3 is built from 17 residues. V dropped 5 bases and J dropped 8; count of bases not matched to a gene: 11. Germline V CDR1 and CDR2: LNHDA, SQIVND (reference sequence). Only in-frame clones appear in the TCRdb table, and some are missing; sequencing was by immunoSEQ multiplex PCR. The sample lists about 24,000 clones, more than 75% occurring once. The V and J genes are TRBV19 and TRBJ2-1, with TRBD2 matching 14 bases. The input for sequencing was CD8+ T cells from peripheral blood mononuclear cells, taken in the third trimester of pregnancy. The TCR originated in a female donor in good health, enrolled as a control in a pregnancy study. The CDR3 nucleotides are TGTGCCAGTAGTGGCGGGACTAGCGGGAGAGGTGTCTATGAGCAGTTCTTC. Amino acid sequence: CASSGGTSGRGVYEQFF.